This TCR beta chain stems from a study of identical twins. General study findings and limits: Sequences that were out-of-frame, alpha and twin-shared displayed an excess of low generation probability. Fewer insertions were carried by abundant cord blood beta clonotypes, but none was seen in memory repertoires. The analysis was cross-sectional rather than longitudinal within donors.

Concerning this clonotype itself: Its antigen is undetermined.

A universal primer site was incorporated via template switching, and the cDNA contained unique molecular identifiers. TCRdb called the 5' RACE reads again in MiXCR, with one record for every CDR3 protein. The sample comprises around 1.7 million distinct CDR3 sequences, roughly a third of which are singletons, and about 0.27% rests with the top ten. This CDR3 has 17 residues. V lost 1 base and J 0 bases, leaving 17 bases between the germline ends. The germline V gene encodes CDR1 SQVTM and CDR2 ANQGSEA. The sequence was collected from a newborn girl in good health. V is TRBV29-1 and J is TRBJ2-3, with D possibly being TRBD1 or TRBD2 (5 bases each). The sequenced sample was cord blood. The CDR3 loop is CSVEVWGGLTSTDTQYF. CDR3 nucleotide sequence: TGCAGCGTTGAAGTCTGGGGCGGGTTGACTAGCACAGATACGCAGTATTTT.